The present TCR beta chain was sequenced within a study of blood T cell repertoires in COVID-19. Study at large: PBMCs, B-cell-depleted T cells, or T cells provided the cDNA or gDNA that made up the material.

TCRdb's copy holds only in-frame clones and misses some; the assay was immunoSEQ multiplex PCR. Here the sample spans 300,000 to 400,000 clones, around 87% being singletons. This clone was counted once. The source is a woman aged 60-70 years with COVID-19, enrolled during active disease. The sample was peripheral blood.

The CDR3 DNA reads TGTGCCAGCAGCCGCCGGGTCAGCAATCAGCCCCAGCATTTT. This translates into CASSRRVSNQPQHF. The V and J genes are TRBV5-8 and TRBJ1-5; D not resolved. Germline values: CDR1 SGHTS, CDR2 YDEGEE. Trimming cost V 4 bases and J 1 base, with 9 bases left between them. This CDR3 comprises 14 residues.